A selection of T cell receptor beta chains follows, all from one sample in a study of blood T cell repertoires in COVID-19. The repertoire was sequenced with immunoSEQ multiplex PCR; TCRdb's copy has only in-frame clones and lacks some. The sample carries roughly 260,000 clones, around nine tenths recorded once. Input material: peripheral blood. The receptor set was obtained from a man between 40 and 49 years old who had recovered from COVID-19. CDR3s include the opening cysteine and the closing phenylalanine or tryptophan. The order of the fields is D gene, V gene, J gene, clone size, CDR3 DNA, CDR3 protein. D genes are given only for firm matches. A clone size is listed for some rows: how often the clone was seen (once, few, many), or a class if it is expanded.

.,TRBV7-9,TRBJ2-5,.,TGTGCCAGCAGCTTATGGGCGGGCCGGGAGACCCAGTACTTC,CASSLWAGRETQYF
TRBD2,TRBV29-1,TRBJ2-3,.,TGCAGCGGATGGACTAGCGGGACAGATACGCAGTATTTT,CSGWTSGTDTQYF
TRBD1,TRBV6-5,TRBJ2-7,.,TGTGCCAGCAGTTCTACCGGGACAGGGAGCGAGCAGTACTTC,CASSSTGTGSEQYF
TRBD2,TRBV7-9,TRBJ2-7,.,TGTGCCAGCAGCTTTCGGGGAGGGCGGGACCCTACCGGAGAGCAGTACTTC,CASSFRGGRDPTGEQYF
TRBD2,TRBV29-1,TRBJ2-7,once,TGCAGCGTTCGGCTCCCCACTAGCGGGAGATCCCACGAGCAGTACTTC,CSVRLPTSGRSHEQYF
.,TRBV7-9,TRBJ1-5,.,TGTGCCAGCAGAGCAGGGGCTCAGCCCCAGCATTTT,CASRAGAQPQHF
TRBD1,TRBV15,TRBJ1-2,once,TGTGCCACCAGCAGGGAACTCCGGGACAGGGTAGGCAGCTATGGCTACACCTTC,CATSRELRDRVGSYGYTF
.,TRBV7-2,TRBJ2-7,.,TGTGCCAGCAGCTTAGTGGGCAGCTACTCCTACGAGCAGTACTTC,CASSLVGSYSYEQYF
TRBD1,TRBV19,TRBJ1-1,.,TGTGCCAGTAGTATAGATCAACAGGGGGACACTGAAGCTTTCTTT,CASSIDQQGDTEAFF
.,TRBV15,TRBJ1-3,.,TGTGCCACCAGCGATCCACAGGGAGCCTCTGGAAACACCATATATTTT,CATSDPQGASGNTIYF
TRBD1,TRBV30,TRBJ2-2,.,TGTGCCGCCAGGACAGGGGGCTACACCGGGGAGCTGTTTTTT,CAARTGGYTGELFF
.,TRBV4-3,TRBJ2-1,.,TGCGCCAGCAGCCACGAAACAGGGCGGGTCGATGAGCAGTTCTTC,CASSHETGRVDEQFF
.,TRBV5-1,TRBJ1-2,.,TGCGCCAGCAGCTTGGAGCCGGGCTATGGCTACACCTTC,CASSLEPGYGYTF
TRBD2,TRBV4-2,TRBJ2-7,.,TGTGCCAGCAGCCAAGATCTTCTAGCGGGACCCCACGAGCAGTACTTC,CASSQDLLAGPHEQYF
TRBD1,TRBV6-5,TRBJ1-6,.,TGTGCCAGCAGTTTTAATTCAGGGGGTTTTAATTCACCCCTCCACTTT,CASSFNSGGFNSPLHF
TRBD2,TRBV5-4,TRBJ2-5,.,TGTGCCAGCAGCCCTCGACTAGCGGGAGCTCAAGAGACCCAGTACTTC,CASSPRLAGAQETQYF
.,TRBV7-3,TRBJ2-2,.,TGTGCCAGCAGCTTAGCGGGATCGAACACCGGGGAGCTGTTTTTT,CASSLAGSNTGELFF
.,TRBV6-1,TRBJ1-4,.,TGTGCCAGCAGTGAACCGTCCAGGGGCGGACCCATTAACGAAAAACTGTTTTTT,CASSEPSRGGPINEKLFF
TRBD1,TRBV28,TRBJ1-4,.,TGTGCCAGCAGTTTAGGGGACAGGGGCGATGAAAAACTGTTTTTT,CASSLGDRGDEKLFF
TRBD1,TRBV7-2,TRBJ1-1,.,TGTGCCAGCAGACGGGACAGTTCTATGAACACTGAAGCTTTCTTT,CASRRDSSMNTEAFF
TRBD2,TRBV7-2,TRBJ2-7,once,TGTGCCAGCAGCTCTACTAGCGGGAGTTTCGGTAGCGAGCAGTACTTC,CASSSTSGSFGSEQYF
TRBD1,TRBV6-1,TRBJ1-2,.,TGTGCCAGCAGTGAAAGGACAGGGAAAATCTATGGCTACACCTTC,CASSERTGKIYGYTF
.,TRBV10-3,TRBJ2-3,.,TGTGCCATCAATGCCCTAGGCACAGATACGCAGTATTTT,CAINALGTDTQYF
.,TRBV27,TRBJ2-1,.,TGTGCCAGCAGTCGAACCCCCTACGGGGACAATGAGCAGTTCTTC,CASSRTPYGDNEQFF
.,TRBV27,TRBJ1-2,.,TGTGCCAGCAGTACAGGGCCAAACTATGGCTACACCTTC,CASSTGPNYGYTF
.,TRBV9,TRBJ1-2,.,TGTGCCAGCAGCGTCCAGGCTGACTATGGCTACACCTTC,CASSVQADYGYTF
.,TRBV9,TRBJ1-5,few,TGTGCCAGCAGCGCCTTCGTCAATCAGCCCCAGCATTTT,CASSAFVNQPQHF
.,TRBV2,TRBJ1-2,once,TGTGCCAGCAGTTCTGACAGCTATGGCTACACCTTC,CASSSDSYGYTF
.,TRBV9,TRBJ1-2,.,TGTGCCAGCAGCCTGTCGGGGGGCGGCTATGGCTACACCTTC,CASSLSGGGYGYTF
TRBD1,TRBV6-6,TRBJ1-5,.,TGTGCCAGCAGTCCGTACCGGGGGACAGGGGTAGTAGGTCAGCCCCAGCATTTT,CASSPYRGTGVVGQPQHF
TRBD2,TRBV4-3,TRBJ2-1,.,TGCGCCAGCAGCCAAGATATCGATAGCGGGAGGGCCCAAGAGCAGTTCTTC,CASSQDIDSGRAQEQFF
.,TRBV7-2,TRBJ2-1,.,TGTGCCAGCAGCTTAGGTTTGGGCTCCGCTGGCTATGAGCAGTTCTTC,CASSLGLGSAGYEQFF
.,TRBV5-1,TRBJ1-1,.,TGCGCCAGCAGCTTCGGACAGAACACTGAAGCTTTCTTT,CASSFGQNTEAFF
.,TRBV27,TRBJ2-7,.,TGTGCCAGCAGTCGCCGGACTGCTAGCTCCTACGAGCAGTACTTC,CASSRRTASSYEQYF
.,TRBV27,TRBJ2-3,.,TGTGCCAGCACCCAAAGGGGGGGGAGCCCGGATACGCAGTATTTT,CASTQRGGSPDTQYF
.,TRBV25-1,TRBJ1-6,few,TGTGCCAGCAGTGAACACGGACAGTATTATAATTCACCCCTCCACTTT,CASSEHGQYYNSPLHF
TRBD2,TRBV7-8,TRBJ2-1,.,TGTGCCAGCAGCTTAGCGCCGGGACTAGCGGGGGTTTCCTACAATGAGCAGTTCTTC,CASSLAPGLAGVSYNEQFF
.,TRBV12-3/TRBV12-4,TRBJ2-2,.,TGTGCCAGCAGTTTCGGACAGCGGGAGCTGTTTTTT,CASSFGQRELFF
.,TRBV7-9,TRBJ1-2,.,TGTGCCAGCAGCGACTCGGGGATCTATGGCTACACCTTC,CASSDSGIYGYTF
TRBD2,TRBV19,TRBJ2-5,.,TGTGCCAGTAGGACTAGCGGGGGGGCAGAGACCCAGTACTTC,CASRTSGGAETQYF
TRBD1,TRBV10-3,TRBJ1-2,.,TGTGCCATCAGTGAGGTACAGGGGAAGGGCTATGGCTACACCTTC,CAISEVQGKGYGYTF
.,TRBV7-2,TRBJ2-3,.,TGTGCCAGCAGCTTAGGAAGCGGAGTACGTGGGACAGATACGCAGTATTTT,CASSLGSGVRGTDTQYF
.,TRBV2,TRBJ1-1,.,TGTGCCAGCAGGTACAGCGAAGCTTTCTTT,CASRYSEAFF
TRBD1,TRBV29-1,TRBJ1-4,.,TGCAGCGCCCAACAGGGGGCGCATGAAAAACTGTTTTTT,CSAQQGAHEKLFF
.,TRBV4-2,TRBJ1-3,.,TGTGCCAGCAGCCACAGAGTTGGGGGGAGCTCTGGAAACACCATATATTTT,CASSHRVGGSSGNTIYF
TRBD1,TRBV7-3,TRBJ2-5,.,TGTGCCAGCAGCTTAGGACAGGGGAGCGAGACCCAGTACTTC,CASSLGQGSETQYF
TRBD1,TRBV6-6,TRBJ1-2,.,TGTGCCAGCAGTTTCGGAAACAGGGGGAACTATGGCTACACCTTC,CASSFGNRGNYGYTF
TRBD2,TRBV18,TRBJ2-3,.,TGTGCCAGCTCACCACTTGTAGCGGGGGGAAGCACAGATACGCAGTATTTT,CASSPLVAGGSTDTQYF
.,TRBV11-2,TRBJ1-6,.,TGTGCCAGCAGCTTAGACGGAGCGAATTCACCCCTCCACTTT,CASSLDGANSPLHF
.,TRBV11-2,TRBJ1-4,.,TGTGCCAGCAGCTTCGGGGGGCTGGGGGAAAAACTGTTTTTT,CASSFGGLGEKLFF
TRBD2,TRBV7-6,TRBJ2-1,once,TGTGCCAGCAGCTCCCGAGGGGGTAGCGGGAGGGCCGGGTCGATCGATGAGCAGTTCTTC,CASSSRGGSGRAGSIDEQFF
TRBD1,TRBV29-1,TRBJ2-1,.,TGCAGCGTGGACAGGGCCTCCTACAATGAGCAGTTCTTC,CSVDRASYNEQFF
TRBD2,TRBV27,TRBJ2-2,once,TGTGCCAGCAGCCTACTAGCGGGGGCCAACACCGGGGAGCTGTTTTTT,CASSLLAGANTGELFF
TRBD1,TRBV5-5,TRBJ1-1,.,TGTGCCAGCAGCTTGGTGGGGGACAGAGGGGGAACTGAAGCTTTCTTT,CASSLVGDRGGTEAFF
.,TRBV7-3,TRBJ2-1,.,TGTGCCAGCAGCTTAAAATTCGGGAATGAGCAGTTCTTC,CASSLKFGNEQFF
.,TRBV6-2/TRBV6-3,TRBJ2-5,.,TGTGCCAGCAGTTTCACCAGGGTGGTCCAAGAGACCCAGTACTTC,CASSFTRVVQETQYF
TRBD1,TRBV2,TRBJ2-7,.,TGTGCCAGCAAAGAACAGGGGAGAGAGCAGTACTTC,CASKEQGREQYF